A selection of T cell receptor beta chains follows, all from one sample in a study of cytomegalovirus exposure and HLA in healthy donors. The assay was immunoSEQ multiplex PCR, and TCRdb's table has in-frame clones only and misses some. The sample lists roughly 180,000 clones, 75% to 85% seen once, with 2.5% in the top ten. The sequenced sample consisted of PBMCs. These receptors originate from a woman aged 25 to 39 in good health and CMV-seropositive. Each CDR3 is given with its conserved first and last residue. Fields, in order: J gene, V gene, CDR3 protein.

J: TRBJ1-1
V: TRBV5-1
CDR3: CASSLLGQGNTEAFF

J: TRBJ2-2
V: TRBV28
CDR3: CASSPGVPTNTGELFF

J: TRBJ2-7
V: TRBV9
CDR3: CASSVDGSSYEQYF

J: TRBJ2-1
V: TRBV6-5
CDR3: CASTSGGSYNEQFF

J: TRBJ1-2
V: TRBV7-2
CDR3: CASSSTPQGGYTF

J: TRBJ2-7
V: TRBV9
CDR3: CASSVGDRAEQYF

J: TRBJ1-6
V: TRBV5-4
CDR3: CASSLGGDSPLHF

J: TRBJ2-5
V: TRBV5-6
CDR3: CASSLLYMGGGETQYF

J: TRBJ2-4
V: TRBV11-3
CDR3: CASSSNPGHLGKNIQYF

J: TRBJ2-1
V: TRBV18
CDR3: CASSPPSGGSYNEQFF

J: TRBJ2-5
V: TRBV5-4
CDR3: CASSFMGTQYF

J: TRBJ2-5
V: TRBV2
CDR3: CASRLAGGQETQYF

J: TRBJ2-6
V: TRBV2
CDR3: CASKPQGSGANVLTF

J: TRBJ1-2
V: TRBV27
CDR3: CASSPRGDRGLRYTF

J: TRBJ2-3
V: TRBV4-3
CDR3: CASSQEQSSGGAELDTQYF

J: TRBJ1-5
V: TRBV6-5
CDR3: CASSSTGGGSNQPQHF

J: TRBJ1-1
V: TRBV4-1
CDR3: CASSHLSTPMNTEAFF

J: TRBJ2-7
V: TRBV9
CDR3: CASSPWAFTYEQYF

J: TRBJ2-7
V: TRBV2
CDR3: CASKFSTREQYF

J: TRBJ1-1
V: TRBV11-3
CDR3: CASSLQALNTEAFF

J: TRBJ2-2
V: TRBV2
CDR3: CASIGTGWTGELFF

J: TRBJ1-5
V: TRBV4-3
CDR3: CASSDFIAPRPYSNQPQHF

J: TRBJ2-3
V: TRBV4-3
CDR3: CASSQDRVGLAGAQYF